Detailed here is one TCR beta chain. The record originates from a study of T-cell memory formation after mild COVID-19. This CDR3 is 15 amino acids long. Germline loops: CDR1 SGHDT, CDR2 YYEEEE. J was trimmed by 4 bases and V by 6 bases; bases with no gene match: 6. Using its own MiXCR run on the 5' RACE reads, TCRdb lists one record per CDR3 protein. The data hold tens of thousands of distinct CDR3 sequences, with about 15% observed a single time. This sequence joins TRBV5-6 and TRBJ2-2, with 10 positions matching TRBD1. The clonotype comes from a man between 18 and 35 years old who had mild COVID-19 (a few samples of this study predate the infection). Cell type and time point are not known. The sequenced sample consisted of PBMCs or a T cell subset sorted from them (not recorded which). The CDR3 region is CASTTGTGVTGELFF. CDR3 DNA sequence: TGTGCCAGCACCACCGGGACAGGGGTCACCGGGGAGCTGTTTTTT.